These 4 T cell receptor beta chains originate from one sample sequenced in a study of blood T cells in healthy people across ages. Sample-barcoded 5' priming and a J-beta primer mix drove a second PCR of roughly 6 to 12 cycles. TCRdb independently ran MiXCR on the 5' RACE reads; one entry per CDR3 protein. The top ten clones hold 6.5% to 10% of a sample with about 1.5 million distinct CDR3 sequences, approximately 40% of them seen once. Sequencing used blood. Receptors originate from a woman between 18 and 29 years old in good health.

CDR3 in amino acids: CASSQDTGNYPEAFF. Written as DNA, the CDR3 is TGCGCCAGCAGCCAAGATACAGGGAATTACCCTGAAGCTTTCTTT. The chain joins TRBV4-1 to TRBJ1-1, with D tentatively TRBD1 (6 bases). V was cut by 0 bases and J by 6 bases, with 14 bases left in between. CDR1 is MGHRA and CDR2 is YSYEKL in the germline V gene. This CDR3 has 15 residues.

This sequence joins TRBV11-2 and TRBJ2-5, with D possibly being TRBD2 (5 bases). The ends were cut back, 6 bases at V and 3 bases at J, with 17 bases in the middle. This CDR3 has 15 residues. Germline CDR1 and CDR2: SGHAT and FQNNGV. CDR3 sequence (DNA): TGTGCCAGCAGGCAGGCTGGCGGAGGTAAAGAGACCCAGTACTTC. It codes for CASRQAGGGKETQYF.

The gene calls are TRBV20-1 and TRBJ2-7; D is undetermined. The CDR3 contains 15 residues. V lost 1 base to trimming and J lost 3 bases, with 16 bases between them. Germline assignment: CDR1 DFQATT and CDR2 SNEGSKA (reference sequence). The CDR3 here is CSARGGDHVDYEQYF. CDR3 DNA sequence: TGCAGTGCTAGAGGAGGAGACCACGTGGACTACGAGCAGTACTTC.

The chain links TRBV10-3 to TRBJ2-3; 9 bases line up with TRBD2. The CDR3 is made up of 14 amino acids. V lost 5 bases and J lost 6; bases outside the gene matches: 6. Germline V gene sequence: CDR1 ENHRY, CDR2 SYGVKD. The CDR3 DNA follows: TGTGCCATCAGTCAGCGGGAGGTTGGGGATACGCAGTATTTT. Translated, it gives CAISQREVGDTQYF.